Presented here are 27 T cell receptor beta chains from one specimen sequenced in a study of identical twins' blood T cells. TCRdb passed the 5' RACE reads through MiXCR, listing each CDR3 protein once. The table lists a few hundred thousand distinct CDR3 sequences, about 28% of them singletons. The source material was PBMCs. The receptors were sampled from a woman aged 18 to 55 in good health.

The V and J genes are TRBV4-1 and TRBJ1-1; a possible D gene is TRBD1 (6 bases). The CDR3 spans 14 residues. Germline lookup yields CDR1 MGHRA and CDR2 YSYEKL. Trimming shortened V by 0 bases and J by 1 base, and 6 bases separated the two germline ends. CDR3 coding DNA: TGCGCCAGCAGCCAAGAGACAGGGAACACTGAAGCTTTCTTT. It is translated as CASSQETGNTEAFF.

The chain uses TRBV7-6 and TRBJ1-5, with 9 bases fitting TRBD1. V lost 5 bases and J lost 0; bases outside the gene matches: 11. The V gene's germline CDR1 is SGHVS and CDR2 FNYEAQ. The CDR3 has 18 amino acids. CDR3 nucleotide sequence: TGTGCCAGCAGCCCAGGGACAGGGAAAGTCTATAGCAATCAGCCCCAGCATTTT. Its translation is CASSPGTGKVYSNQPQHF.

This clonotype was seen many times. The genes are TRBV15 and TRBJ2-2; D uncertain. This CDR3 is built from 14 residues. Trimming cost V 0 bases and J 2 bases, with 4 bases left between them. CDR1 LNHNV and CDR2 YYDKDF come from the germline V gene (reference sequence). CDR3 DNA sequence: TGTGCCACCAGCAGAGAAACAAACACCGGGGAGCTGTTTTTT. Translated, it gives CATSRETNTGELFF.

CDR3 DNA sequence: TGCAGTGCTAGGGGGTCCGCAGATCAAGAGACCCAGTACTTC. Amino acid sequence: CSARGSADQETQYF. The chain has TRBV20-1 and TRBJ2-5; the D is unclear. Germline CDR1 and CDR2: DFQATT and SNEGSKA (reference sequence). V was shortened by 3 bases and J by 2 bases, with 13 bases between the two germline ends. The CDR3 sequence is 14 residues long.

At least ten counts were recorded for this clonotype. V gene TRBV29-1 combines with J gene TRBJ2-2; 7 nucleotides match TRBD2. CDR1 is SQVTM and CDR2 is ANQGSEA in the germline V gene. The CDR3 contains 11 residues. V was pared by 6 bases and J by 8 bases, with 3 bases of the junction left unmatched. The CDR3 DNA follows: TGCAGCGTCGGGGGAGGGGGGGAGCTGTTTTTT. Residues: CSVGGGGELFF.

V is TRBV12-3 or TRBV12-4 and J is TRBJ1-3, with D unresolved. The CDR3 sequence is 17 residues long. Trimming pared 8 bases from V and 4 bases from J, leaving 24 bases between. The CDR3 bases are TGTGCCAGCGCGCCCCCTAAGATCGGTCAAAGGGGAAACACCATATATTTT. Residues: CASAPPKIGQRGNTIYF.

This sequence joins TRBV6-1 and TRBJ1-1; D remains unclear. The CDR3 runs 16 residues. V was shortened by 1 base and J by 0 bases, with 12 bases between the two germline ends. In germline, CDR1 is MNHNS, CDR2 SASEGT. The CDR3 sequence is CASSEEVTAMNTEAFF. The CDR3 coding sequence is TGTGCCAGCAGTGAAGAGGTAACAGCCATGAACACTGAAGCTTTCTTT.

V is TRBV2 and J is TRBJ2-1; D gene uncertain. CDR3 length equals 15 residues. Per the germline V gene, CDR1 is SNHLY and CDR2 is FYNNEI. The germline V and J ends were trimmed by 3 bases and 2 bases, with 11 bases remaining between them. CDR3 sequence reads: CASSDPEWAYNEQFF. CDR3 sequence (DNA): TGTGCCAGCAGTGACCCAGAGTGGGCCTACAATGAGCAGTTCTTC.

V is TRBV28 and J is TRBJ2-3; a possible D gene is TRBD2 (6 bases). CDR1 is MDHEN, CDR2 SYDVKM, per germline. CDR3 length equals 16 residues. V lost 7 bases, J lost 2 bases, and 19 bases lay in between. The CDR3 region has the DNA TGTGCCAGCAAGGCCGGGGGACTCCAGTCCACAGATACGCAGTATTTT. Its protein is CASKAGGLQSTDTQYF. Complete variable domain (other parts from reference TRBV28 and TRBJ2-3): DVKVTQSSRYLVKRTGEKVFLECVQDMDHENMFWYRQDPGLGLRLIYFSYDVKMKEKGDIPEGYSVSREKKERFSLILESASTNQTSMYLCASKAGGLQSTDTQYFGPGTRLTVL.

This clonotype was counted a few times. The genes are TRBV29-1 and TRBJ2-4; a possible D gene is TRBD1 (5 bases). Looked up from germline, CDR1 is SQVTM and CDR2 is ANQGSEA. Trimming stripped 2 bases from V and 3 bases from J, with 14 bases between. The CDR3 is 15 residues long. CDR3 sequence (DNA): TGCAGCGTTGAACCACCGGACACCGGCAAAAACATTCAGTACTTC. This translates into CSVEPPDTGKNIQYF. Full variable domain (remainder filled in from reference TRBV29-1 and TRBJ2-4): SAVISQKPSRDICQRGTSLTIQCQVDSQVTMMFWYRQQPGQSLTLIATANQGSEATYESGFVIDKFPISRPNLTFSTLTVSNMSPEDSSIYLCSVEPPDTGKNIQYFGAGTRLSVL.

The chain is built from TRBV7-8 and TRBJ2-1, with a tentative D call TRBD1 (6 bases). The CDR3 loop spans 12 amino acids. Trimming cost V 5 bases and J 10 bases, with 12 bases left between them. In germline, CDR1 is SGHVS, CDR2 FQNEAQ. CDR3 sequence: CASSHSGQEQFF. The CDR3 bases are TGTGCCAGCAGCCATTCCGGACAGGAGCAGTTCTTC.

This clonotype has just a few counts. The CDR3 DNA sequence: TGCAGTGCTAGGACAGGGACTGGCAATGAGCAGTTCTTC. This translates into CSARTGTGNEQFF. The V gene is TRBV20-1, the J gene TRBJ2-1, with D maybe TRBD1 (7 bases). Trimming took off 3 bases at V and 6 bases at J, with 12 bases between the two ends. Per germline, CDR1 DFQATT and CDR2 SNEGSKA (reference sequence). This CDR3 comprises 13 residues.

There are a few counts of this clonotype. The V call is TRBV4-1, the J call TRBJ1-3, with D possibly matching TRBD1 (6 bases). The CDR3 has 17 residues. Germline values: CDR1 MGHRA, CDR2 YSYEKL. The V gene lost 2 bases and the J gene lost 0 bases, with 14 bases spanning the gap. The CDR3 region has the DNA TGCGCCAGCAGCCAATATTTGACAGGCCGCTCTGGAAACACCATATATTTT. This translates into CASSQYLTGRSGNTIYF.

Worth noting for this clonotype: A much larger clone sits a single nucleotide away, making a read error possible. This rearrangement joins TRBV3-1 to TRBJ1-2; D gene ambiguous. This CDR3 region has 12 residues. Germline values: CDR1 LGHDT, CDR2 YNNKEL (reference sequence). The CDR3 DNA reads TGTGCCAGCGGCCAATGGGGATCTGGCTACACCTTC. Amino acids: CASGQWGSGYTF.

This clonotype was detected ten times or more. The chain recombines TRBV5-1 with TRBJ1-1, with 9 bases lining up with TRBD1. Germline V gives CDR1 SGHRS, CDR2 YFSETQ. V was clipped by 4 bases and J by 6 bases; unmatched bases: 1. The CDR3 totals 12 residues. Here the CDR3 DNA reads TGCGCCAGCAGCAGGGACAGGGCTGAAGCTTTCTTT. This codes for CASSRDRAEAFF.

This chain joins TRBV11-2 and TRBJ1-5; 9 nucleotides agree with TRBD1. The germline V gene encodes CDR1 SGHAT and CDR2 FQNNGV. This CDR3 spans 14 amino acids. Unmatched junction bases numbered 3, after V lost 2 bases and J lost 7 bases. CDR3 sequence: CASSLNRGRQPQHF. DNA of the CDR3: TGTGCCAGCAGCTTAAACAGGGGGCGGCAGCCCCAGCATTTT. The full variable domain, completed using reference TRBV11-2 and TRBJ1-5, is EAGVAQSPRYKIIEKRQSVAFWCNPISGHATLYWYQQILGQGPKLLIQFQNNGVVDDSQLPKDRFSAERLKGVDSTLKIQPAKLEDSAVYLCASSLNRGRQPQHFGDGTRLSIL.

The genes are TRBV6-5 and TRBJ2-2; D unclear. This CDR3 comprises 15 residues. Germline assignment: CDR1 MNHEY and CDR2 SVGAGI. V lost 1 base and J 4 bases, leaving 10 bases between the germline ends. CDR3 amino acids: CASSYYRAVTGELFF. The DNA for the CDR3 is TGTGCCAGCAGTTACTATCGGGCCGTCACCGGGGAGCTGTTTTTT.

V usage is TRBV29-1 and J usage is TRBJ1-1; D is unresolved. Germline V gene data show CDR1 as SQVTM and CDR2 as ANQGSEA. This CDR3 comprises 12 residues. V lost 5 bases and J lost 8, with 15 bases in between. CDR3 in amino acids: CSVSQGQSEAFF. The DNA of the CDR3 is TGCAGCGTTTCCCAAGGCCAGTCGGAAGCTTTCTTT.

This clonotype was counted a few times. J is TRBJ2-7 and V is TRBV29-1; D unresolved. Germline V gene data show CDR1 as SQVTM and CDR2 as ANQGSEA. The CDR3 has 11 residues. Trimming took off 4 bases at V and 2 bases at J, with 6 bases between the two ends. In DNA form, the CDR3 reads TGCAGCGTTGGGAACACCTACGAGCAGTACTTC. This codes for CSVGNTYEQYF.

The V call is TRBV7-9, the J call TRBJ1-1; 9 nucleotides align to TRBD1. V lost 8 bases and J lost 6; bases outside the gene matches: 10. This CDR3 has 14 amino acids. Per the germline V gene, CDR1 is SEHNR and CDR2 is FQNEAQ (reference sequence). CDR3: CASSPRDRAPEAFF. CDR3 sequence (DNA): TGTGCCAGCTCCCCCCGGGACAGGGCCCCTGAAGCTTTCTTT.

This chain connects TRBV11-2 to TRBJ1-1; 11 nucleotides line up with TRBD1. This CDR3 comprises 17 residues. The germline V gene encodes CDR1 SGHAT and CDR2 FQNNGV. The V and J ends lost 0 bases and 5 bases, in that order; junction bases with no gene match: 8. The CDR3 bases are TGTGCCAGCAGCTTAGATCTTGGGACAGGGGGTCGAACTGAAGCTTTCTTT. It is translated as CASSLDLGTGGRTEAFF.

This clonotype was seen a few times. V is TRBV3-1 and J is TRBJ1-1; 8 bases align to TRBD1. CDR3 length: 14 amino acids. Losses at the gene ends were 1 base for V and 3 bases for J; bases not matched to a gene: 1. Germline V gives CDR1 LGHDT, CDR2 YNNKEL (reference sequence). CDR3 sequence reads: CASSQGTGHTEAFF. Here the CDR3 DNA reads TGTGCCAGCAGCCAAGGGACAGGGCACACTGAAGCTTTCTTT.

This chain uses TRBV2 with TRBJ1-4, with D possibly being TRBD1 (5 bases). This CDR3 contains 13 residues. CDR1 SNHLY and CDR2 FYNNEI come from the germline V gene. V was clipped by 4 bases and J by 8 bases, with 11 bases between them. Here the CDR3 DNA reads TGTGCCAGCAGTGGACAGCCGGGGGAAAAACTGTTTTTT. Translating it yields CASSGQPGEKLFF. Supplemented by reference TRBV2 and TRBJ1-4, the full variable domain reads EPEVTQTPSHQVTQMGQEVILRCVPISNHLYFYWYRQILGQKVEFLVSFYNNEISEKSEIFDDQFSVERPDGSNFTLKIRSTKLEDSAMYFCASSGQPGEKLFFGSGTQLSVL.

This clonotype showed up just a few times. This chain links TRBV7-3 with TRBJ1-2, with D perhaps TRBD1 (5 bases). V shed 1 base and J shed 5 bases, with 8 bases lying between them. This CDR3 comprises 13 residues. Germline CDR1 and CDR2: SGHTA and FQGTGA. The CDR3 spells CASSLKGYYGYTF. In DNA, the CDR3 is TGTGCCAGCAGCTTAAAGGGGTATTATGGCTACACCTTC.

This chain connects TRBV10-3 to TRBJ1-5; D is undetermined. CDR3 length: 14 residues. Germline V CDR1 and CDR2: ENHRY, SYGVKD. The V end was cut by 4 bases, the J end by 5 bases, with 12 bases between. The CDR3 DNA follows: TGTGCCATCAGTGTACAGAGTGGCGATCAGCCCCAGCATTTT. This translates into CAISVQSGDQPQHF.

The rearrangement links TRBV7-9 to TRBJ1-3; no reliable D call. The CDR3 consists of 15 residues. V was trimmed by 2 bases and J by 3 bases, leaving 11 bases between them. Per the germline V gene, CDR1 is SEHNR and CDR2 is FQNEAQ (reference sequence). CDR3: CASSLKAAFGNTIYF. The CDR3 DNA is TGTGCCAGCAGCTTAAAGGCGGCGTTTGGAAACACCATATATTTT.

The gene calls are TRBV5-1 and TRBJ2-2; a possible D gene is TRBD1 (6 bases). Germline CDR1 and CDR2: SGHRS and YFSETQ. With 4 bases removed from V and 4 bases from J, the gap between germline ends came to 14 bases. This CDR3 spans 15 amino acids. CDR3 loop: CASSNTGQITGELFF. The CDR3 coding sequence is TGCGCCAGCAGCAACACTGGACAGATCACCGGGGAGCTGTTTTTT.